This T cell receptor beta chain derives from a study of blood T cell repertoires in COVID-19. Turning to the study itself: Material from acute and convalescent COVID-19 was sourced from the United States, Italy and Spain. T cells, B-cell-depleted T cells, or PBMCs provided the cDNA or gDNA that served as material.

The V and J ends lost 3 bases and 0 bases respectively, with 9 bases between them. Germline V CDR1 and CDR2: SGDLS, YYNGEE. CDR3 length equals 15 residues. This clone was seen at least ten times. The authors' processing: Reference gene primer amplification yielded estimated nucleated cell counts. Only in-frame clones appear in the TCRdb table, and some are missing; sequencing was by immunoSEQ multiplex PCR. The V and J calls and clone size come from that table; D and trimming were worked out from the DNA. This table holds about 300,000 clones, around 83% found once. The sequencing input was peripheral blood. The chain links TRBV9 to TRBJ2-2; possibly TRBD1 for D (6 bases). The origin of this receptor is a woman in her forties or fifties with acute or convalescent COVID-19. Here the CDR3 reads CASSAGQPNTGELFF. The CDR3 nucleotides are TGTGCCAGCAGCGCAGGACAGCCGAACACCGGGGAGCTGTTTTTT.